The present entry profiles one TCR beta chain with its context. This sample is part of a study of patients and donors after allogeneic stem cell transplantation. V shed 8 bases and J 7 bases; nucleotides not matched to a gene: 9. Germline values: CDR1 LGHDT, CDR2 YNNKEL (reference sequence). This CDR3 has 15 residues. TCRdb analysed the RT-PCR reads with MiXCR anew, one entry per CDR3 protein. The sample has approximately 98,000 distinct CDR3 sequences; around 35% are singletons. The rearrangement uses TRBV3-1 and TRBJ1-6, with 9 positions matching TRBD1. The sequence came from a human donor who was either an allogeneic HSCT recipient or a stem cell or donor lymphocyte infusion donor (not recorded which). It is not recorded whose cells these are; they may come from a transplant donor. Source material: blood, either unsorted or a sorted T cell fraction (not recorded which). The CDR3 sequence is CASALYDRGNSPLHF. The CDR3 DNA sequence: TGTGCCAGCGCTCTCTACGACAGGGGGAATTCACCCCTCCACTTT.